The 14 T cell receptor beta chains in this list originate from one sample, sequenced in a study of beta chain features in type 1 diabetes. Broader study findings: Type 1 diabetes patients had TCRB CDR3s that were shorter (moderately but significantly so) in all four CD4+ subsets.

These receptors' targets are unknown. Expressed TCRB transcripts got sequenced, as all isolated RNA was reverse transcribed. TCRdb's table, derived via immunoSEQ multiplex PCR, lists solely in-frame clones and lacks some. The table shows fewer than 400,000 clones, with 9.3% occurring only once. Material: central memory CD4+ T cells from blood. These receptors all come from a man aged 25-45 years with type 1 diabetes.

This clone was counted between two and nine times. V gene TRBV28 combines with J gene TRBJ1-1; no reliable D call. The CDR3 has 16 residues. The germline gives CDR1 MDHEN, CDR2 SYDVKM. The V and J ends lost 5 bases and 0 bases respectively, with 16 bases between them. The CDR3 loop is CASSVPKESMNTEAFF. In nucleotides, the CDR3 is TGTGCCAGCAGTGTGCCGAAGGAATCCATGAACACTGAAGCTTTCTTT.

Only a few counts were recorded for this clone. The genes are TRBV5-1 and TRBJ2-7; unclear D gene. Germline CDR1 SGHRS, CDR2 YFSETQ. This CDR3 comprises 17 residues. Trimming left V 0 bases short and J 3 bases short, with 19 bases between. CDR3 nucleotides: TGCGCCAGCAGCTTGGCTTCGGGCGCTCGCCCTTTCTACGAGCAGTACTTC. Residues: CASSLASGARPFYEQYF.

This clone has only a few counts. The rearrangement uses TRBV9 and TRBJ2-1; 9 bases match TRBD2. The CDR3 extends over 16 amino acids. V lost 4 bases to trimming and J lost 6 bases; unmatched junction nucleotides: 11. Germline CDR1 SGDLS, CDR2 YYNGEE. The CDR3 DNA sequence: TGTGCCAGCAGCTTCCGAAGCGGGGGGAACAGCAATGAGCAGTTCTTC. This codes for CASSFRSGGNSNEQFF.

This clone was counted ten times or more. V and J are TRBV9 and TRBJ1-1, with D uncertain. The germline V gene encodes CDR1 SGDLS and CDR2 YYNGEE. The CDR3 has 13 residues. V was cut by 4 bases and J by 7 bases, with 14 bases left in between. CDR3 DNA sequence: TGTGCCAGCAGCAAACAAGAACGTGATGAAGCTTTCTTT. Its translation: CASSKQERDEAFF.

The rearrangement links TRBV19 to TRBJ2-6; D might be TRBD2 (6 bases). Trimming cost V 1 base and J 0 bases, with 10 bases left between them. CDR1 LNHDA and CDR2 SQIVND come from the germline V gene (reference sequence). The CDR3 covers 17 residues. The CDR3 sequence: CASSIGWGGSGANVLTF. The CDR3 DNA is TGTGCCAGTAGTATAGGTTGGGGAGGCTCTGGGGCCAACGTCCTGACTTTC.

This chain uses TRBV7-2 with TRBJ2-2, with a possible D match to TRBD2 (5 bases). V lost 5 bases, J lost 5 bases, and 15 bases lay in between. Germline CDR1 and CDR2: SGHTA and FQGNSA. This CDR3 is 15 amino acids long. For the CDR3, the DNA is TGTGCCAGCAGCCTGCTGGCTCCGGGGACCGGGGAGCTGTTTTTT. It translates to CASSLLAPGTGELFF.

This clone was observed a handful of times. V gene TRBV9 combines with J gene TRBJ2-2; tentatively, D is TRBD2 (5 bases). This CDR3 spans 16 amino acids. V was shortened by 3 bases and J by 6 bases, with 18 bases between the two germline ends. Looked up from germline, CDR1 is SGDLS and CDR2 is YYNGEE. CDR3: CASSGRGQGSAGELFF. CDR3 nucleotides: TGTGCCAGCAGCGGGAGAGGGCAAGGCAGCGCCGGGGAGCTGTTTTTT.

This clone has only a few counts. The rearrangement links TRBV9 to TRBJ1-1, with 8 bases aligning to TRBD1. CDR3 size: 15 residues. The germline CDR1 and CDR2 sequences are SGDLS and YYNGEE. Germline trimming cut 3 bases from V and 3 bases from J; bases unmatched to any gene: 7. The CDR3 loop reads CASSGRTGWDTEAFF. The CDR3 DNA reads TGTGCCAGCAGCGGGAGGACAGGGTGGGACACTGAAGCTTTCTTT.

This clone was detected ten times or more. This sequence joins TRBV4-1 and TRBJ2-3; 15 bases match TRBD2. The CDR3 loop spans 18 amino acids. Looked up from germline, CDR1 is MGHRA and CDR2 is YSYEKL. V lost 1 base and J lost 5; bases outside the gene matches: 7. In DNA, the CDR3 is TGCGCCAGCAGCCAAGGCGGACTAGCGGGGGGGCCATTAGATACGCAGTATTTT. Translating gives CASSQGGLAGGPLDTQYF.

The rearrangement uses TRBV7-9 and TRBJ2-2; TRBD1 matches at 8 bases. The CDR3 is made up of 15 amino acids. Trimming at V came to 5 bases and at J to 5 bases, leaving 7 bases not matched to a gene. Germline V gene data show CDR1 as SEHNR and CDR2 as FQNEAQ (reference sequence). The CDR3 DNA follows: TGTGCCAGCAGCACTGGACAGGGCGGGACCGGGGAGCTGTTTTTT. Protein sequence: CASSTGQGGTGELFF.

The chain joins TRBV5-4 to TRBJ2-5, with D uncertain. The V and J ends lost 6 bases and 1 base respectively, with 10 bases between them. Germline V gene data show CDR1 as SGHNT and CDR2 as YYREEE (reference sequence). The CDR3 has 13 amino acids. The CDR3 DNA reads TGTGCCAGCAAATCCCAGCTCCAAGAGACCCAGTACTTC. Residues: CASKSQLQETQYF.

This clone has a handful of counts. The chain employs TRBV5-4 and TRBJ2-7; either TRBD1 or TRBD2 may fit D (6 bases each). Trimming stripped 1 base from V and 6 bases from J, with 11 bases between. The V gene's germline CDR1 is SGHNT and CDR2 YYREEE (reference sequence). The CDR3 has 13 residues. As DNA, the CDR3 is TGTGCCAGCAGCTTGTCGGGGGCCAGCGAGCAGTACTTC. Protein: CASSLSGASEQYF.

This clone turned up a few times. The chain couples TRBV5-1 to TRBJ2-7, with D unresolved. The CDR3 runs to 16 residues. V was clipped by 1 base and J by 2 bases, with 16 bases between them. Germline V lookup: CDR1 SGHRS, CDR2 YFSETQ. The CDR3 sequence: CASSLISSLHPYEQYF. The CDR3 bases are TGCGCCAGCAGCTTGATCTCGAGCCTACACCCCTACGAGCAGTACTTC.

The chain links TRBV7-2 to TRBJ2-5, with TRBD1 as a possible D gene (6 bases). The CDR3 has 16 residues. V lost 3 bases and J 0 bases, leaving 14 bases between the germline ends. CDR1 and CDR2 (germline): SGHTA, FQGNSA. CDR3 bases: TGTGCCAGCAGCTTCTTCAGGGACACCCACCAAGAGACCCAGTACTTC. This encodes CASSFFRDTHQETQYF.